This record looks at one T cell receptor (beta chain) sequence and its context. The junction does not match germline at one end; this may be a read error. Germline V gene lookup returns CDR1 LNHDA and CDR2 SQIVND (reference sequence). This CDR3 contains 18 residues. The data derive from a study of T cell changes during pregnancy in multiple sclerosis. TCRdb's table, derived via immunoSEQ multiplex PCR, lists solely in-frame clones and lacks some. The sample has tens of thousands of clones, under 95% seen once; the top ten hold approximately 2.9%. The rearrangement uses TRBV19 and TRBJ1-5, with 8 bases fitting TRBD1. The clonotype originates from a female donor with multiple sclerosis, enrolled in a pregnancy study. Sample: CD8+ T cells from peripheral blood mononuclear cells, taken in the second trimester of pregnancy. The CDR3 sequence is CASVPRNRGRFSDQPQHF. The CDR3 DNA sequence: TGTGCCAGTGTCCCTCGAAACAGGGGGAGATTTAGCGATCAGCCCCAGCATTTT.